The next 12 T cell receptor beta chains were all read from a single sample in a study of human versus mouse CDR3 diversity and MHC coevolution. Profiling relied on immunoSEQ multiplex PCR, and the TCRdb table lists in-frame clones only, not all of them. This table holds fewer than 100,000 clones, around 93% found once. Input material: naive CD4+ T cells from blood. The subset here: CD45RO-negative CD62L-positive naive CD4 T cells. These receptors were obtained from a person aged 25 to 69 in good health.

This clone was detected a few times. This chain joins TRBV11-2 and TRBJ2-3, with TRBD2 matching over 8 bases. Germline CDR1 SGHAT, CDR2 FQNNGV. V lost 0 bases, J lost 9 bases, and 14 bases stayed unmatched. The CDR3 has 17 residues. Written as DNA, the CDR3 is TGTGCCAGCAGCTTAGATATTGGAGGGACTAGGCATCGGACGCAGTATTTT. This gives the protein CASSLDIGGTRHRTQYF.

V is TRBV9 and J is TRBJ2-1; weak D call: TRBD1 (6 bases). Germline loops: CDR1 SGDLS, CDR2 YYNGEE. CDR3 size: 15 residues. The ends were cut back, 4 bases at V and 4 bases at J, with 15 bases in the middle. The CDR3 loop is CASSPQGSMYNEQFF. The DNA of the CDR3 is TGTGCCAGCAGCCCCCAGGGGTCGATGTACAATGAGCAGTTCTTC.

This CDR3 is CASSYSAGDSYEQYF. The CDR3 region has the DNA TGTGCCAGCAGTTACTCGGCAGGGGACTCCTACGAGCAGTACTTC. J is TRBJ2-7 and V is TRBV6-5; TRBD1 might be the D (6 bases). This CDR3 region has 15 residues. Deletions cut 0 bases from V and 0 bases from J, with 9 bases between. Germline CDR1 and CDR2: MNHEY and SVGAGI.

This clone was seen once. This chain links TRBV5-6 with TRBJ2-7, with 14 bases identical to TRBD2. Looked up from germline, CDR1 is SGHDT and CDR2 is YYEEEE. Trimming took 4 bases from V and 0 from J; bases not matched to a gene: 6. The CDR3 length is 17 residues. CDR3 protein: CASSRTSGGYSSYEQYF. The DNA for the CDR3 is TGTGCCAGCAGCCGGACTAGCGGGGGGTACAGCTCCTACGAGCAGTACTTC.

The V gene is TRBV30, the J gene TRBJ1-5; D is uncertain. Trimming took 0 bases from V and 6 from J, leaving 12 bases between them. The CDR3 sequence is 14 residues long. Germline assignment: CDR1 GTSNPN and CDR2 SVGIG (reference sequence). CDR3 DNA: TGTGCCTGGAGTGTACCCGCTCAGGTTCAGCCCCAGCATTTT. It yields the protein CAWSVPAQVQPQHF.

Worth noting for this clone: Other nucleotide sequences from this sample produce the same CDR3. This chain links TRBV7-9 with TRBJ2-1; D is perhaps TRBD1 (5 bases). Trimming removed 1 base at V and 4 bases at J, with 5 bases between. Germline values: CDR1 SEHNR, CDR2 FQNEAQ (reference sequence). The length of the CDR3 is 13 residues. CDR3 protein: CASSLGQYNEQFF. The CDR3 DNA reads TGTGCCAGCAGCTTAGGACAGTACAATGAGCAGTTCTTC.

The chain has TRBV28 and TRBJ2-7; TRBD2 might be the D (6 bases). The germline V gene encodes CDR1 MDHEN and CDR2 SYDVKM. The CDR3 spans 16 residues. Trimming took 5 bases from V and 0 from J, leaving 17 bases between them. The CDR3, as DNA: TGTGCCAGCAGTCCCCTGGAGCGGGCCCTCTCCTACGAGCAGTACTTC. Translated: CASSPLERALSYEQYF.

This sequence joins TRBV4-2 and TRBJ1-2, with 7 positions matching TRBD1. CDR1 and CDR2 (germline): LGHNA, YNFKEQ. The CDR3 has 15 amino acids. Losses at the gene ends were 2 bases for V and 4 bases for J; bases not matched to a gene: 7. CDR3 sequence reads: CASSQPDRVPYGYTF. CDR3 nucleotides: TGTGCCAGCAGCCAACCCGACAGGGTCCCCTATGGCTACACCTTC.

J is TRBJ2-1 and V is TRBV29-1, with a possible D match to TRBD2 (5 bases). The V end lost 5 bases, the J end lost 7 bases, and 18 bases lay between the germline ends. CDR3 length: 14 residues. Looked up from germline, CDR1 is SQVTM and CDR2 is ANQGSEA. The CDR3 nucleotides read TGCAGCGTTCCCCTTAGCGCTATGGGGAATGAGCAGTTCTTC. It codes for CSVPLSAMGNEQFF.

This sequence joins TRBV7-2 and TRBJ1-1; the match to TRBD1 covers 7 bases. CDR1 is SGHTA and CDR2 is FQGNSA in the germline V gene. The J segment lost 0 bases and the V segment lost 7 bases, leaving 5 bases of the junction unmatched. The CDR3 totals 14 residues. For the CDR3, the DNA is TGTGCCAGCACCGAGACAGGGTTGAACACTGAAGCTTTCTTT. Amino acids: CASTETGLNTEAFF.

The chain combines TRBV18 with TRBJ2-5; 11 bases map to TRBD2. The CDR3 extends over 17 amino acids. Germline V lookup: CDR1 KGHSH, CDR2 LQKENI. V gave up 6 bases and J gave up 1 base; unmatched junction bases: 10. The CDR3 sequence is CASSLSASGGTQETQYF. CDR3 nucleotide sequence: TGTGCCAGCTCCCTAAGCGCTAGCGGGGGGACCCAAGAGACCCAGTACTTC. The full variable domain, with the rest looked up from reference TRBV18 and TRBJ2-5, is NAGVMQNPRHLVRRRGQEARLRCSPMKGHSHVYWYRQLPEEGLKFMVYLQKENIIDESGMPKERFSAEFPKEGPSILRIQQVVRGDSAAYFCASSLSASGGTQETQYFGPGTRLLVL.

The J gene is TRBJ2-5, the V gene TRBV21-1; the DNA was not compared with TRBD2, the D call given in the table. TRBV21-1 is designated a pseudogene. The CDR3 has 17 residues. This CDR3 reads CASSKGETSGTQETQYF. The CDR3 DNA reads TGTGCCAGCAGCAAAGGGGAGACTAGCGGGACCCAAGAGACCCAGTACTTC.